Each of the 14 T cell receptor beta chains below was sequenced from the same sample in a study of T cell responses to AZD1222 COVID-19 vaccine. Data came from immunoSEQ multiplex PCR; TCRdb stores just in-frame clones and leaves some out. The table includes about 100,000 clones, roughly 90% detected once. Sequencing used peripheral blood, obtained on day 0 of AZD1222 vaccination. The receptors stem from an adult in good health.

The chain joins TRBV14 to TRBJ2-7, with TRBD2 as a possible D gene (6 bases). Trimming removed 0 bases from V and 5 bases from J, with 14 bases in between. Looked up from germline, CDR1 is SGHDN and CDR2 is FVKESK. The CDR3 contains 15 residues. The CDR3 region has the DNA TGTGCCAGCAGCCAAGATCGGCTAGCGATTCACGAGCAGTACTTC. It translates to CASSQDRLAIHEQYF.

The chain employs TRBV15 and TRBJ2-1, with 10 bases lining up with TRBD1. The CDR3 sequence is 18 residues long. The V gene end was trimmed by 0 bases and the J gene end by 9 bases; junction bases not matched to a gene: 14. The germline gives CDR1 LNHNV, CDR2 YYDKDF (reference sequence). The CDR3 DNA follows: TGTGCCACCAGCAGAGATCGGTCGACAGGGGGCAGAGACGGTGAGCAGTTCTTC. Amino acid sequence: CATSRDRSTGGRDGEQFF.

The chain joins TRBV6-5 to TRBJ1-6; possibly TRBD1 for D (5 bases). V was trimmed by 3 bases and J by 6 bases, leaving 9 bases between them. This CDR3 contains 14 residues. Per germline, CDR1 MNHEY and CDR2 SVGAGI. The CDR3 here is CASSYRGGNSPLHF. CDR3 DNA: TGTGCCAGCAGTTATAGGGGCGGTAATTCACCCCTCCACTTT.

The rearrangement joins TRBV7-2 to TRBJ1-4, with a possible D match to TRBD1 (5 bases). This CDR3 comprises 14 residues. From germline, CDR1 is SGHTA and CDR2 FQGNSA. The ends were cut back, 3 bases at V and 4 bases at J, with 9 bases in the middle. The CDR3 coding sequence is TGTGCCAGCAGCTTCAGGGCCTATAATGAAAAACTGTTTTTT. This gives the protein CASSFRAYNEKLFF. Using reference TRBV7-2 and TRBJ1-4 for the parts outside the CDR3, the full variable domain is GAGVSQSPSNKVTEKGKDVELRCDPISGHTALYWYRQSLGQGLEFLIYFQGNSAPDKSGLPSDRFSAERTGGSVSTLTIQRTQQEDSAVYLCASSFRAYNEKLFFGSGTQLSVL.

The J gene is TRBJ1-1, the V gene TRBV6-5; D is undetermined. V dropped 5 bases and J dropped 0 bases, with 7 bases sitting between them. The CDR3 runs 13 residues. Germline V gene lookup returns CDR1 MNHEY and CDR2 SVGAGI. CDR3 DNA sequence: TGTGCCAGCAGTAGGGAAATGAACACTGAAGCTTTCTTT. Translated, it gives CASSREMNTEAFF.

The chain uses TRBV4-2 and TRBJ1-1, with TRBD1 as a possible D gene (5 bases). The V end lost 1 base, the J end lost 0 bases, and 9 bases lay between the germline ends. The germline gives CDR1 LGHNA, CDR2 YNFKEQ. The CDR3 is 15 amino acids. The CDR3 sequence is CASSQVAGMNTEAFF. CDR3 in DNA: TGTGCCAGCAGCCAAGTTGCAGGGATGAACACTGAAGCTTTCTTT.

The chain is built from TRBV5-1 and TRBJ2-3; TRBD1 matches at 9 bases. The CDR3 totals 15 residues. CDR1 is SGHRS, CDR2 YFSETQ, per germline. J was trimmed by 1 base and V by 3 bases; bases with no gene match: 3. CDR3 in DNA: TGCGCCAGCAGCTCCCGGACAGGGGGCACAGATACGCAGTATTTT. Its protein is CASSSRTGGTDTQYF.

The CDR3 DNA reads as TGTGCCAGCAGCGGACCGGGACAAAACGCGCCCCTCCACTTT. It is translated as CASSGPGQNAPLHF. The chain joins TRBV5-4 to TRBJ1-6; D is perhaps TRBD1 (6 bases). V was shortened by 4 bases and J by 13 bases, with 18 bases between the two germline ends. The CDR3 runs to 14 residues. Germline CDR1 and CDR2: SGHNT and YYREEE (reference sequence).

The chain is built from TRBV9 and TRBJ1-6, with D unclear. Germline V CDR1 and CDR2: SGDLS, YYNGEE. V was cut by 3 bases and J by 10 bases, with 11 bases left in between. There are 13 residues in the CDR3. The CDR3 DNA follows: TGTGCCAGCAGCGGATACAGTTTGTCACCCCTCCACTTT. This codes for CASSGYSLSPLHF.

The chain couples TRBV9 to TRBJ1-1; D unresolved. Germline V gene lookup returns CDR1 SGDLS and CDR2 YYNGEE. The CDR3 contains 14 residues. V was pared by 3 bases and J by 2 bases, with 11 bases between. The CDR3 coding sequence is TGTGCCAGCAGCGGCCAGGCGGCAAACACTGAAGCTTTCTTT. The encoded protein is CASSGQAANTEAFF.

The genes are TRBV7-6 and TRBJ2-7, with 8 bases identical to TRBD1. The CDR3 length is 13 residues. CDR1 is SGHVS, CDR2 FNYEAQ, per germline. Trimming took 5 bases from V and 7 from J; bases not matched to a gene: 7. CDR3 loop: CASSLGQAREQYF. In nucleotides, the CDR3 is TGTGCCAGCAGCCTGGGACAGGCGAGAGAGCAGTACTTC.

This chain uses TRBV18 with TRBJ1-5; 8 bases are a match to TRBD1. CDR3 length: 14 residues. Trimming cost V 2 bases and J 11 bases; bases outside gene matches: 8. Germline V gene data show CDR1 as KGHSH and CDR2 as LQKENI. The CDR3 DNA reads as TGTGCCAGCTCACCAAATCTGGACAGGGTTTCCCAGCATTTT. Its protein product is CASSPNLDRVSQHF.

V gene TRBV5-4 combines with J gene TRBJ2-1; the D gene could be TRBD1 or TRBD2 (6 bases each). Germline V gives CDR1 SGHNT, CDR2 YYREEE (reference sequence). V gave up 7 bases and J gave up 4 bases, with 15 bases separating them. The CDR3 has 14 residues. The CDR3 DNA reads as TGTGCCAGCGCCCGGGGGCCTGGGTACAATGAGCAGTTCTTC. Protein product: CASARGPGYNEQFF. The variable domain in full, completed from reference TRBV5-4 and TRBJ2-1, reads ETGVTQSPTHLIKTRGQQVTLRCSSQSGHNTVSWYQQALGQGPQFIFQYYREEENGRGNFPPRFSGLQFPNYSSELNVNALELDDSALYLCASARGPGYNEQFFGPGTRLTVL.

This rearrangement joins TRBV5-1 to TRBJ2-5, with 8 bases lining up with TRBD2. This CDR3 comprises 14 residues. The J segment lost 4 bases and the V segment lost 4 bases, leaving 6 bases of the junction unmatched. CDR1 is SGHRS, CDR2 YFSETQ, per germline. CDR3 nucleotides: TGCGCCAGCAGCAGCGGACTAGCTCGAGAGACCCAGTACTTC. Translation: CASSSGLARETQYF.